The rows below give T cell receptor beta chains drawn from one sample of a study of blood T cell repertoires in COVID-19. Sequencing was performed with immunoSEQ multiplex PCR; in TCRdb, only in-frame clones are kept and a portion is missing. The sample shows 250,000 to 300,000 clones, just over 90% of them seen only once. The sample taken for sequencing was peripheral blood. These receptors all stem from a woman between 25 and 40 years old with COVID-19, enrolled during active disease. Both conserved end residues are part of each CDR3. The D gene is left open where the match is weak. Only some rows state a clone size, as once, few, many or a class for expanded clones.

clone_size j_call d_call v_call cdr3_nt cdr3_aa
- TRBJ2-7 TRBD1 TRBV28 TGTGCCAGCAGAGCCGGGACAGGGCCCTACGAGCAGTACTTC CASRAGTGPYEQYF
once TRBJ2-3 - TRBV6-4 TGTGCCAGCAGTGACTCTCGGCGAGGTACGCAGTATTTT CASSDSRRGTQYF
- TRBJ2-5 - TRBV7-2 TGTGCCAGCAGCTTAGCGTCAGGGGTATGGGGGACCCAGTACTTC CASSLASGVWGTQYF
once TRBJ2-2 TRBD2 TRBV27 TGTGCCAGCAGTCCATCCGGGACTAGCGGGAGGTACGGGGAGCTGTTTTTT CASSPSGTSGRYGELFF
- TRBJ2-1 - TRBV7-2 TGTGCCAGCAGCAGGGACTTACTCTCCTACAATGAGCAGTTCTTC CASSRDLLSYNEQFF
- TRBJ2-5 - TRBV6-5 TGTGCCAGCAGATACCGGGGCCTAACGGGGGTAGAGACCCAGTACTTC CASRYRGLTGVETQYF
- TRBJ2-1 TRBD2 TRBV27 TGTGCCAGCAACCCAATCGGGGAATGGCGGGAGGGAACAAATGAGCAGTTCTTC CASNPIGEWREGTNEQFF
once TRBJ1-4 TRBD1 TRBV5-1 TGCGCCAGCAGCTGGACGACAGGGAGAAGTGAAAAACTGTTTTTT CASSWTTGRSEKLFF
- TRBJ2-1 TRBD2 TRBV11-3 TGTGCCAGCAGCTTAGAGCTAGCGGGTGAGCAGTTCTTC CASSLELAGEQFF
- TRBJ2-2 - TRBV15 TGTGCCACCAGCGACCTTGCAGCGCCCGCTCCGAACACCGGGGAGCTGTTTTTT CATSDLAAPAPNTGELFF
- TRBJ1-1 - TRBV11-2 TGTGCCAGCAGCTCACCCGGATCCAGGGGCGACACTGAAGCTTTCTTT CASSSPGSRGDTEAFF
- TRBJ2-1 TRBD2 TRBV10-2 TGCGCCAGCAGTGAGGGACTAGCGGAGGTCGATGAGCAGTTCTTC CASSEGLAEVDEQFF
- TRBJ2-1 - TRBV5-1 TGCGCCAGCAGCTTGTTGGGGAGCTCCTACAATGAGCAGTTCTTC CASSLLGSSYNEQFF
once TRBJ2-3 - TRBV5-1 TGCGCCAGCAGCTTGGCGGGGAGCCGGGCAGATACGCAGTATTTT CASSLAGSRADTQYF
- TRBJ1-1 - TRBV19 TGTGCCAGTAGCAGGGGATATTTGGGTTCGAACACTGAAGCTTTCTTT CASSRGYLGSNTEAFF
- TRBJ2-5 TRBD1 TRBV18 TGTGCCAGCTCACCATTTGCTGGACAGGGAGACCGTCTAGGGACCCAGTACTTC CASSPFAGQGDRLGTQYF
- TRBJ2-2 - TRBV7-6 TGTGCCAGCAGCTTAGGAGCAGGGACACCTACCGGGGAGCTGTTTTTT CASSLGAGTPTGELFF
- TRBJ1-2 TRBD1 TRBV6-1 TGTGCCAGCAGTGAAGTCAGGGACAGCTATGGCTACACCTTC CASSEVRDSYGYTF
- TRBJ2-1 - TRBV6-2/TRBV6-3 TGTGCCAGCAGTTACTCGCGGTCGTACAATGAGCAGTTCTTC CASSYSRSYNEQFF
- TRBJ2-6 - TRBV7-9 TGTGCCAGCAGCTTCGGTACACCTAGCTCTGGGGCCAACGTCCTGACTTTC CASSFGTPSSGANVLTF
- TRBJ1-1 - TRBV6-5 TGTGCCAGCAGTTACACACTTCGCGGGGGGCTTACTGAAGCTTTCTTT CASSYTLRGGLTEAFF
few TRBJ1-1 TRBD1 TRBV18 TGTGCCAGCTCACCGGACAGGGCGGCCACTGAAGCTTTCTTT CASSPDRAATEAFF
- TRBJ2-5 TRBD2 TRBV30 TGTGCCTGGAGTGCAACCGGGACTAGCGGGACAGAGACCCAGTACTTC CAWSATGTSGTETQYF
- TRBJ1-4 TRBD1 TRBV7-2 TGTGCCAGCAGCTTAGAGAGACAGGGAAGCGAAAAACTGTTTTTT CASSLERQGSEKLFF
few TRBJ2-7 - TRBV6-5 TGTGCCAGTCGCGCGTTCACCTACGAGCAGTACTTC CASRAFTYEQYF
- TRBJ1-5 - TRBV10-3 TGTGCCATCAGTAGCCTCTCGGGGCAGCCCCAGCATTTT CAISSLSGQPQHF
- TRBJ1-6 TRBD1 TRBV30 TGTGCCTGGGGTGGACAGGTCGATTCACCCCTCCACTTT CAWGGQVDSPLHF
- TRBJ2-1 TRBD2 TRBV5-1 TGCGCCAGCAGCTTGTCACTAGCGGGAGGAAAAGATGAGCAGTTCTTC CASSLSLAGGKDEQFF
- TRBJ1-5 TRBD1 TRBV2 TGTGCCAGCAGTGACCGGACAGGGGGAAGACAGCCCCAGCATTTT CASSDRTGGRQPQHF
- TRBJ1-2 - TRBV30 TGTGCCTGGAGTCATCCGAGCGGCTACACCTTC CAWSHPSGYTF
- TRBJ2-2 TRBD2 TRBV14 TGTGCCAGCAGCCAAGGGACTAGCGGGAGTACCGGGGAGCTGTTTTTT CASSQGTSGSTGELFF
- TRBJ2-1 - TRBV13 TGTGCCAGCAGCTCTCTTGCGGGCAATGAGCAGTTCTTC CASSSLAGNEQFF
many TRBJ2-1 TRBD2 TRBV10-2 TGCGCCAGCAGTGAGTCCGGCGGGGGCAATGAGCAGTTCTTC CASSESGGGNEQFF
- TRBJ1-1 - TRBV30 - CAWIGRKKLSLDPEEAFF
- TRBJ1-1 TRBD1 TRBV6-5 TGTGCCAGCAGTTTATATGGGACAGGGGCAACTGAAGCTTTCTTT CASSLYGTGATEAFF
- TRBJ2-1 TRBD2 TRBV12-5 TGTGCTAGTGTTCCGGGACTAGCGGGAGACTACAATGAGCAGTTCTTC CASVPGLAGDYNEQFF
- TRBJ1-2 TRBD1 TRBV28 TGTGCCAGCAGTTTAGCTAGCCTGGACAGGGGAAACTATGGCTACACCTTC CASSLASLDRGNYGYTF
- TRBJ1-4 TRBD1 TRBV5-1 TGCGCCAGCAGCTTACCGGGACAGCTCGAAAAACTGTTTTTT CASSLPGQLEKLFF